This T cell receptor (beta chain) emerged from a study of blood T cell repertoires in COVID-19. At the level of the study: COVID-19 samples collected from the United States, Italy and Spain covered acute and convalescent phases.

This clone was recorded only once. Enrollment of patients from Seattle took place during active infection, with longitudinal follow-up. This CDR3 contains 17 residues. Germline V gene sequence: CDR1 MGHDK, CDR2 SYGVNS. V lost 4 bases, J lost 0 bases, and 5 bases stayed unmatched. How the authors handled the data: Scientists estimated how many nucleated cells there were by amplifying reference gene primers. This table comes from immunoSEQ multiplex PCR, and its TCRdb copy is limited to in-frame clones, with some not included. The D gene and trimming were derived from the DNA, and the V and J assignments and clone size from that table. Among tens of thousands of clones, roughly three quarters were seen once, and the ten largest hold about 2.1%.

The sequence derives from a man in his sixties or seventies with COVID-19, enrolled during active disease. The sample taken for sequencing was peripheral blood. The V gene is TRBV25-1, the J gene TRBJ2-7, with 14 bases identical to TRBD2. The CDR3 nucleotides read TGTGCCAGCAGTGTCGAAGGGACTAGCGGGAGCTCCTACGAGCAGTACTTC. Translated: CASSVEGTSGSSYEQYF.